The 15 T cell receptor beta chains below were found in one sample sequenced in a study of blood T cell repertoires in COVID-19. Sequencing used immunoSEQ multiplex PCR; TCRdb keeps in-frame clones, though not all of them. The data contain about 25,000 clones, roughly nine tenths of them singletons. The sample taken for sequencing was peripheral blood. The source of these receptors is a man between 65 and 80 years old with acute or convalescent COVID-19.

V and J are TRBV27 and TRBJ2-2; 7 bases map to TRBD1. Per the germline V gene, CDR1 is MNHEY and CDR2 is SMNVEV (reference sequence). This CDR3 contains 15 residues. V gave up 4 bases and J gave up 1 base; unmatched junction bases: 3. The CDR3: CASSSRQGNTGELFF. The CDR3 bases are TGTGCCAGCAGTTCCCGACAGGGGAACACCGGGGAGCTGTTTTTT.

The rearrangement links TRBV13 to TRBJ2-1; TRBD1 is a possible D gene (6 bases). There are 16 residues in the CDR3. CDR1 and CDR2 from the germline V gene are PRHDT and FYEKMQ (reference sequence). V was pared by 5 bases and J by 3 bases, with 17 bases between. CDR3 DNA sequence: TGTGCCAGCAGCCCAGGGGCTGGGGGCTACTACAATGAGCAGTTCTTC. Translation: CASSPGAGGYYNEQFF.

The chain couples TRBV6-6 to TRBJ1-2, with TRBD1 matching 7 bases. This CDR3 is built from 13 residues. The germline gives CDR1 MNHNY, CDR2 SVGAGI (reference sequence). Germline trimming cut 4 bases from V and 8 bases from J; bases unmatched to any gene: 7. The CDR3 DNA sequence: TGTGCCAGCAGTTTCACAGGGGTGGGGGGCTACACCTTC. Translating gives CASSFTGVGGYTF.

V gene TRBV28 combines with J gene TRBJ1-1; possibly TRBD1 for D (5 bases). With 4 bases removed from V and 0 bases from J, the gap between germline ends came to 9 bases. Germline lookup yields CDR1 MDHEN and CDR2 SYDVKM. The CDR3 runs to 14 residues. CDR3 loop: CASSWGSMNTEAFF. The CDR3 DNA reads TGTGCCAGCAGTTGGGGCAGTATGAACACTGAAGCTTTCTTT. Supplemented by reference TRBV28 and TRBJ1-1, the full variable domain reads DVKVTQSSRYLVKRTGEKVFLECVQDMDHENMFWYRQDPGLGLRLIYFSYDVKMKEKGDIPEGYSVSREKKERFSLILESASTNQTSMYLCASSWGSMNTEAFFGQGTRLTVV.

In its sample, this clone was seen once. This CDR3 is CASSLGQGSLSTEAFF. The CDR3 nucleotides are TGTGCCAGCAGCTTGGGACAGGGTAGTTTGAGTACTGAAGCTTTCTTT. V usage is TRBV5-4 and J usage is TRBJ1-1, with 7 bases identical to TRBD1. CDR1 and CDR2 (germline): SGHNT, YYREEE (reference sequence). The CDR3 spans 16 residues. V trimming: 0 bases; J trimming: 5 bases; junction bases outside the gene matches: 10.

The V call is TRBV28, the J call TRBJ2-7; a weak D match, TRBD1 (6 bases). V was clipped by 3 bases and J by 1 base, with 13 bases between them. The CDR3 loop spans 15 amino acids. The V gene's germline CDR1 is MDHEN and CDR2 SYDVKM. CDR3 bases: TGTGCCAGCAGTTTTCCGGACAGCAAGTCCTACGAGCAGTACTTC. As protein: CASSFPDSKSYEQYF.

The rearrangement uses TRBV5-1 and TRBJ2-2; a weak D match, TRBD1 (6 bases). This CDR3 comprises 16 residues. Trimming removed 3 bases at V and 4 bases at J, with 16 bases between. The V gene's germline CDR1 is SGHRS and CDR2 YFSETQ. CDR3 in amino acids: CASSSSDRIGTGELFF. CDR3 nucleotides: TGCGCCAGCAGCTCCTCCGACAGGATTGGCACCGGGGAGCTGTTTTTT.

V and J are TRBV2 and TRBJ2-5, with 11 positions matching TRBD1. Germline V gene lookup returns CDR1 SNHLY and CDR2 FYNNEI. This CDR3 contains 16 residues. V lost 6 bases, J lost 5 bases, and 11 bases stayed unmatched. CDR3 in amino acids: CASRLRTGGAGETQYF. The CDR3 DNA reads as TGTGCCAGCAGGCTCAGGACAGGGGGCGCCGGGGAGACCCAGTACTTC.

The chain carries TRBV19 and TRBJ1-1, with D unresolved. CDR3 length: 12 residues. Trimming took 11 bases from V and 0 from J, leaving 10 bases between them. Germline CDR1 reads LNHDA; CDR2 reads SQIVND (reference sequence). The CDR3 nucleotides are TGTGCCTCTCACAGATTGAACACTGAAGCTTTCTTT. Translation: CASHRLNTEAFF.

The V gene is TRBV20-1, the J gene TRBJ2-7; D may be TRBD2 (6 bases). Trimming stripped 3 bases from V and 1 base from J, with 10 bases between. This CDR3 is 13 amino acids long. In germline, CDR1 is DFQATT, CDR2 SNEGSKA (reference sequence). The CDR3 sequence: CSASRGFSYEQYF. The CDR3 DNA reads TGCAGTGCTAGTCGGGGGTTTTCCTACGAGCAGTACTTC.

The rearrangement links TRBV7-2 to TRBJ2-5; the match to TRBD2 covers 9 bases. CDR1 is SGHTA and CDR2 is FQGNSA in the germline V gene. Unmatched junction bases numbered 14, after V lost 8 bases and J lost 7 bases. CDR3 length: 15 residues. In DNA, the CDR3 is TGTGCCAGCTCCCAAGGGGTCAGCGGGGGGCCGACCCAGTACTTC. Encoded protein: CASSQGVSGGPTQYF.

The genes are TRBV14 and TRBJ2-6, with TRBD1 matching 9 bases. The CDR3 is 18 residues long. Germline V CDR1 and CDR2: SGHDN, FVKESK. The junction had 7 bases not matched to a gene; V was cut back by 1 base and J by 3 bases. The CDR3 nucleotides are TGTGCCAGCAGCCAAGGAGGCGGGACAGGGTATGGGGCCAACGTCCTGACTTTC. It codes for CASSQGGGTGYGANVLTF.

The chain uses TRBV6-5 and TRBJ2-4, with TRBD2 matching 8 bases. This CDR3 is 15 amino acids long. From germline, CDR1 is MNHEY and CDR2 SVGAGI. V lost 2 bases and J lost 7; bases outside the gene matches: 7. The CDR3 loop reads CASSYLPGTSNIQYF. CDR3 in DNA: TGTGCCAGCAGTTACCTACCCGGGACTAGTAACATTCAGTACTTC.

The gene calls are TRBV7-2 and TRBJ1-1; the D is unclear. Trimming took off 5 bases at V and 0 bases at J, with 7 bases between the two ends. The CDR3 has 13 amino acids. The V gene's germline CDR1 is SGHTA and CDR2 FQGNSA. The CDR3 nucleotides are TGTGCCAGCAGCCCTAGATTGAACACTGAAGCTTTCTTT. Translated, it gives CASSPRLNTEAFF.

This chain connects TRBV29-1 to TRBJ1-6; a weak D match, TRBD1 (5 bases). The length of the CDR3 is 12 residues. CDR1 SQVTM and CDR2 ANQGSEA come from the germline V gene. V was trimmed by 4 bases and J by 7 bases, leaving 8 bases between them. The CDR3 sequence is CSVGQINSPLHF. The CDR3 DNA is TGCAGCGTTGGACAGATAAATTCACCCCTCCACTTT. Full variable domain (remainder filled in from reference TRBV29-1 and TRBJ1-6): SAVISQKPSRDICQRGTSLTIQCQVDSQVTMMFWYRQQPGQSLTLIATANQGSEATYESGFVIDKFPISRPNLTFSTLTVSNMSPEDSSIYLCSVGQINSPLHFGNGTRLTVT.